The T cell receptor (beta chain) described here comes from a study of response to subunit inactivated influenza vaccine. Findings and caveats of the study: Each seasonal influenza vaccination, the authors suggested, recruits few new T cells.

About this clonotype itself: What it binds is unknown.

TCRdb reanalysed the RT-PCR reads using MiXCR and keeps one entry per CDR3 protein. The sample holds around 480,000 distinct CDR3 sequences; roughly 9.8% are singletons and the top ten take 9.5% to 15%. V was pared by 0 bases and J by 3 bases, with 11 bases between. The CDR3 covers 15 residues. CDR1 SGDLS and CDR2 YYNGEE come from the germline V gene. Sequenced material: PBMCs from blood, taken roughly 48 days after vaccination. The sequence derives from a man between 45 and 60 years old who received an inactivated influenza vaccine. The chain links TRBV9 to TRBJ2-3; D gene uncertain. The CDR3 region has the DNA TGTGCCAGCAGCGTAGGAGGCAAGGGAACAGATACGCAGTATTTT. Translating it yields CASSVGGKGTDTQYF. The whole variable domain, filled in from reference TRBV9 and TRBJ2-3, reads DSGVTQTPKHLITATGQRVTLRCSPRSGDLSVYWYQQSLDQGLQFLIQYYNGEERAKGNILERFSAQQFPDLHSELNLSSLELGDSALYFCASSVGGKGTDTQYFGPGTRLTVL.